Listed here are 28 T cell receptor beta chains from one sample, sequenced in a study of CD8 T cells in ankylosing spondylitis. Whole-study findings and limits: Apparently characteristic of ankylosing spondylitis blood was a TCR beta motif (under ten highly homologous variants).

Their antigens are not known. TCRdb re-called the 5' RACE reads through MiXCR, storing one row per CDR3 protein. The table lists 500,000 or so distinct CDR3 sequences, roughly 5% of them singletons. The sample consisted of blood, either unsorted or a sorted T cell fraction (not recorded which). The receptors were sampled from a male donor with ankylosing spondylitis.

The sample holds many counts of this clonotype. This chain connects TRBV5-1 to TRBJ1-5; tentative D call: TRBD1 (5 bases). The germline CDR1 and CDR2 sequences are SGHRS and YFSETQ. V was pared by 4 bases and J by 5 bases, with 10 bases between. CDR3 length: 13 residues. The CDR3 sequence is CASSLGPDQPQHF. CDR3 nucleotide sequence: TGCGCCAGCAGCCTGGGGCCAGATCAGCCCCAGCATTTT.

This clonotype was observed at least ten times. The rearrangement links TRBV20-1 to TRBJ1-2; no clear D. The germline CDR1 and CDR2 sequences are DFQATT and SNEGSKA (reference sequence). The V end lost 1 base, the J end lost 4 bases, and 10 bases lay between the germline ends. The CDR3 runs 13 residues. The CDR3 is CSARGDGSYGYTF. The CDR3 DNA follows: TGCAGTGCTAGAGGCGATGGCAGCTATGGCTACACCTTC.

The chain uses TRBV11-2 and TRBJ2-5, with D possibly TRBD2 on 6 matching bases. The CDR3 has 15 amino acids. V gave up 6 bases and J gave up 1 base, with 15 bases separating them. From germline, CDR1 is SGHAT and CDR2 FQNNGV. This CDR3 reads CASSSPTRIQETQYF. CDR3 nucleotides: TGTGCCAGCAGTTCCCCGACTAGGATCCAAGAGACCCAGTACTTC.

This clonotype was detected ten times or more. The rearrangement uses TRBV7-9 and TRBJ1-1; D ambiguous. V was shortened by 1 base and J by 6 bases, with 9 bases between the two germline ends. The CDR3 contains 13 residues. Germline assignment: CDR1 SEHNR and CDR2 FQNEAQ (reference sequence). CDR3 sequence reads: CASSLESGSEAFF. In nucleotides, the CDR3 is TGTGCCAGCAGCTTAGAGTCTGGGTCTGAAGCTTTCTTT.

This clonotype has at least ten counts. This rearrangement joins TRBV10-3 to TRBJ2-2; D unclear. CDR1 is ENHRY and CDR2 is SYGVKD in the germline V gene. Trimming cost V 0 bases and J 7 bases, with 6 bases left between them. CDR3 length equals 13 residues. The CDR3 nucleotides are TGTGCCATCAGTGAGTCGATGAGCGGGGAGCTGTTTTTT. Its protein product is CAISESMSGELFF.

There are many counts of this clonotype. The chain is built from TRBV28 and TRBJ1-1; D gene unclear. Germline CDR1 is MDHEN and CDR2 is SYDVKM. This CDR3 spans 13 amino acids. The V and J ends lost 7 bases and 0 bases respectively, with 9 bases between them. The CDR3 loop reads CASIPIMNTEAFF. Here the CDR3 DNA reads TGTGCCAGCATCCCTATTATGAACACTGAAGCTTTCTTT.

This clonotype was detected many times. This rearrangement joins TRBV5-1 to TRBJ2-2, with 8 bases lining up with TRBD2. Germline trimming cut 4 bases from V and 0 bases from J; bases unmatched to any gene: 2. In germline, CDR1 is SGHRS, CDR2 YFSETQ. This CDR3 has 15 residues. CDR3 sequence: CASSEGLANTGELFF. The CDR3 coding sequence is TGCGCCAGCAGCGAGGGACTAGCGAACACCGGGGAGCTGTTTTTT.

This clonotype has at least ten counts. The chain combines TRBV7-8 with TRBJ2-5, with D tentatively TRBD1 or TRBD2 (5 bases each). V was trimmed by 1 base and J by 0 bases, leaving 12 bases between them. The CDR3 length is 16 residues. Germline lookup yields CDR1 SGHVS and CDR2 FQNEAQ. CDR3 sequence: CASSLVGRTYQETQYF. DNA of the CDR3: TGTGCCAGCAGCTTAGTGGGACGGACGTACCAAGAGACCCAGTACTTC.

This clonotype was seen many times. V and J are TRBV2 and TRBJ2-1, with TRBD2 matching over 9 bases. The CDR3 runs to 18 residues. Germline V gene data show CDR1 as SNHLY and CDR2 as FYNNEI. With 1 base clipped from V and 4 bases from J, the junction kept 11 bases outside the gene matches. CDR3 region: CASSEVGGLAGKYNEQFF. The CDR3, as DNA: TGTGCCAGCAGTGAAGTGGGGGGGCTAGCGGGGAAATACAATGAGCAGTTCTTC. Full variable domain (missing parts from reference TRBV2 and TRBJ2-1): EPEVTQTPSHQVTQMGQEVILRCVPISNHLYFYWYRQILGQKVEFLVSFYNNEISEKSEIFDDQFSVERPDGSNFTLKIRSTKLEDSAMYFCASSEVGGLAGKYNEQFFGPGTRLTVL.

J is TRBJ2-1 and V is TRBV19; D gene uncertain. Trimming shortened V by 5 bases and J by 7 bases, and 12 bases separated the two germline ends. CDR3 length: 13 residues. CDR1 and CDR2 (germline): LNHDA, SQIVND (reference sequence). CDR3 in amino acids: CASSRLEGNEQFF. CDR3 nucleotides: TGTGCCAGTAGTCGATTAGAAGGGAATGAGCAGTTCTTC.

This clonotype was observed at least ten times. The genes are TRBV27 and TRBJ1-2; the match to TRBD1 covers 12 bases. The germline CDR1 and CDR2 sequences are MNHEY and SMNVEV (reference sequence). V lost 8 bases, J lost 7 bases, and 14 bases stayed unmatched. The CDR3 has 16 residues. The CDR3: CASCNPGQGAGCGYTF. In nucleotides, the CDR3 is TGTGCCAGCTGTAATCCGGGACAGGGGGCTGGGTGTGGCTACACCTTC.

This clonotype was recorded at least ten times. The CDR3 loop reads CSSQGGSNEKLFF. The DNA for the CDR3 is TGCAGCTCTCAAGGGGGATCGAATGAAAAACTGTTTTTT. The rearrangement joins TRBV29-1 to TRBJ1-4; possible D gene TRBD1, 6 bases. The CDR3 is 13 amino acids. Per germline, CDR1 SQVTM and CDR2 ANQGSEA. V lost 8 bases and J lost 5, with 15 bases in between. The full variable domain, in which reference TRBV29-1 and TRBJ1-4 provide the parts outside the CDR3, is SAVISQKPSRDICQRGTSLTIQCQVDSQVTMMFWYRQQPGQSLTLIATANQGSEATYESGFVIDKFPISRPNLTFSTLTVSNMSPEDSSIYLCSSQGGSNEKLFFGSGTQLSVL.

This clonotype was found a few times. The CDR3 is CASNLTGLVYEANVLTF. The CDR3 nucleotides are TGTGCCAGCAATCTGACGGGACTAGTCTATGAGGCCAACGTCCTGACTTTC. The V call is TRBV28, the J call TRBJ2-6, with TRBD2 matching over 8 bases. V shed 7 bases and J 6 bases; nucleotides not matched to a gene: 14. Germline CDR1 and CDR2: MDHEN and SYDVKM. The CDR3 spans 17 residues.

This sequence joins TRBV20-1 and TRBJ2-1, with 10 bases fitting TRBD2. Per the germline V gene, CDR1 is DFQATT and CDR2 is SNEGSKA (reference sequence). Trimming cost V 6 bases and J 0 bases; bases outside gene matches: 14. There are 18 residues in the CDR3. The CDR3 coding sequence is TGCAGTGCGAAAATAGCGGGGGGCCTTTTCAGCTCCTACAATGAGCAGTTCTTC. The encoded protein is CSAKIAGGLFSSYNEQFF.

The table lists this clonotype with many counts. The chain has TRBV6-2 or TRBV6-3 and TRBJ2-7; D is possibly TRBD2 (6 bases). The V gene lost 8 bases and the J gene lost 2 bases, with 13 bases spanning the gap. This CDR3 has 13 residues. The germline gives CDR1 MNHEY, CDR2 SVGEGT. CDR3 region: CASLMGGTYEQYF. CDR3 in DNA: TGTGCCAGCCTGATGGGCGGGACCTACGAGCAGTACTTC.

In its sample, this clonotype was seen many times. V gene TRBV6-1 combines with J gene TRBJ2-7, with TRBD2 matching over 10 bases. The germline V gene encodes CDR1 MNHNS and CDR2 SASEGT. The V gene end was trimmed by 6 bases and the J gene end by 3 bases; junction bases not matched to a gene: 5. This CDR3 region has 14 residues. The CDR3 protein is CASRAGLASYEQYF. CDR3 in DNA: TGTGCCAGCAGAGCGGGACTAGCGAGCTACGAGCAGTACTTC.

This clonotype was counted many times. The rearrangement uses TRBV5-1 and TRBJ2-1; D is unresolved. The CDR3 extends over 12 amino acids. Germline CDR1 and CDR2: SGHRS and YFSETQ. Trimming removed 4 bases at V and 5 bases at J, with 7 bases between. CDR3 bases: TGCGCCAGCAGCCCGGCGAACAATGAGCAGTTCTTC. Protein sequence: CASSPANNEQFF.

This clonotype came up many times. The V and J genes are TRBV4-1 and TRBJ2-1; TRBD2 matches at 12 bases. CDR3 length: 20 residues. In germline, CDR1 is MGHRA, CDR2 YSYEKL. V was clipped by 4 bases and J by 5 bases; unmatched bases: 18. DNA for the CDR3: TGCGCCAGCAGCCCACTGACTAGCGGGAGACTACCCGCAAGTAACAATGAGCAGTTCTTC. Amino acid sequence: CASSPLTSGRLPASNNEQFF.

This clonotype occurred many times. The chain uses TRBV29-1 and TRBJ1-5; a possible D gene is TRBD1 (6 bases). V dropped 4 bases and J dropped 0 bases, with 16 bases sitting between them. Germline CDR1 SQVTM, CDR2 ANQGSEA. CDR3 length equals 16 residues. The DNA for the CDR3 is TGCAGCGTTGCAGGCCGAGGGGGAAATAGCAATCAGCCCCAGCATTTT. Protein product: CSVAGRGGNSNQPQHF.

Ten or more counts support this clonotype. The V gene is TRBV5-1, the J gene TRBJ2-7, with a possible D match to TRBD1 (5 bases). Trimming stripped 1 base from V and 3 bases from J, with 14 bases between. The CDR3 has 15 residues. Germline-derived CDR1 and CDR2 are SGHRS and YFSETQ. This CDR3 is CASSLSAVRDYEQYF. CDR3 DNA sequence: TGCGCCAGCAGCTTGTCGGCGGTCAGGGACTACGAGCAGTACTTC. The complete variable domain, with remaining parts taken from reference TRBV5-1 and TRBJ2-7, reads KAGVTQTPRYLIKTRGQQVTLSCSPISGHRSVSWYQQTPGQGLQFLFEYFSETQRNKGNFPGRFSGRQFSNSRSEMNVSTLELGDSALYLCASSLSAVRDYEQYFGPGTRLTVT.

This clonotype was counted ten times or more. The rearrangement links TRBV11-1 to TRBJ2-5, with D maybe TRBD1 (5 bases). Germline CDR1 SGHAT, CDR2 FQDESV (reference sequence). The CDR3 sequence is 13 residues long. The V gene lost 6 bases and the J gene lost 3 bases, with 11 bases spanning the gap. CDR3 residues: CASRRGQKETQYF. CDR3 nucleotide sequence: TGTGCCAGCAGACGCGGACAAAAAGAGACCCAGTACTTC.

This clonotype was counted many times. The genes are TRBV7-2 and TRBJ1-1; D unclear. CDR3 size: 13 residues. V was pared by 4 bases and J by 6 bases, with 12 bases between. Germline V gives CDR1 SGHTA, CDR2 FQGNSA. The CDR3 DNA reads TGTGCCAGCAGCTCCCACCATGGGGCTGAAGCTTTCTTT. Protein product: CASSSHHGAEAFF.

Worth noting for this clonotype: No DNA is shown, since the ends of the CDR3 on it are uncertain; the CDR3 is the one TCRdb lists. CDR3 residues: CISVPEGLQPYLSYEQYF. The J gene is TRBJ2-7, the V gene TRBV7-5; the table's D call, TRBD2, was not checked against the DNA. TRBV7-5 is a listed pseudogene. The CDR3 is 18 amino acids long, termini counted.

This clonotype was seen many times. The junction departs from the called germline gene at one end, perhaps through a read error. The chain employs TRBV7-7 and TRBJ2-1, with 10 bases aligning to TRBD2. The CDR3 extends over 17 amino acids. Germline assignment: CDR1 SSHAT and CDR2 FNYEAQ (reference sequence). The CDR3 here is CASSSWSAGGSYNEQFF. The CDR3 nucleotides read TGTGCTAGCAGCTCCTGGTCAGCGGGAGGGTCCTACAATGAGCAGTTCTTC.

This clonotype has a count of ten or more. The V and J genes are TRBV6-2 or TRBV6-3 and TRBJ2-7; 8 positions agree with TRBD2. V shed 10 bases, J shed 6 bases, and the junction held 11 bases outside the gene matches. The CDR3 is made up of 13 amino acids. Germline V CDR1 and CDR2: MNHEY, SVGEGT. CDR3 loop: CATLRGLVFEQYF. In DNA, the CDR3 is TGTGCCACCCTCCGGGGACTAGTCTTCGAGCAGTACTTC.

This clonotype was found many times. The chain is built from TRBV19 and TRBJ1-5, with TRBD1 as a possible D gene (5 bases). The germline gives CDR1 LNHDA, CDR2 SQIVND (reference sequence). The CDR3 covers 13 residues. Trimming stripped 10 bases from V and 6 bases from J, with 16 bases between. The CDR3 sequence is CATSGSRGQPQHF. CDR3 bases: TGTGCCACCTCAGGTTCAAGGGGTCAGCCCCAGCATTTT.

This clonotype was detected many times. The chain uses TRBV4-2 and TRBJ1-1; D possibly corresponds to TRBD1 (6 bases). The germline V gene encodes CDR1 LGHNA and CDR2 YNFKEQ. The CDR3 runs to 14 residues. V gave up 4 bases and J gave up 4 bases, with 13 bases separating them. The CDR3 nucleotides are TGTGCCAGCAGCCGGTCAGGGGAGAGCACTGAAGCTTTCTTT. The encoded protein is CASSRSGESTEAFF.

This clonotype was seen more than once but under ten times. This rearrangement joins TRBV20-1 to TRBJ2-4; 10 bases are shared with TRBD1. J gave up 8 bases and V 7 bases, and 14 bases lay outside the gene matches. This CDR3 region has 15 residues. Germline CDR1 and CDR2: DFQATT and SNEGSKA (reference sequence). This chain's CDR3 is CSVQDRGISMDIQYF. As DNA, the CDR3 is TGCAGTGTCCAGGACAGGGGGATTTCAATGGACATTCAGTACTTC.